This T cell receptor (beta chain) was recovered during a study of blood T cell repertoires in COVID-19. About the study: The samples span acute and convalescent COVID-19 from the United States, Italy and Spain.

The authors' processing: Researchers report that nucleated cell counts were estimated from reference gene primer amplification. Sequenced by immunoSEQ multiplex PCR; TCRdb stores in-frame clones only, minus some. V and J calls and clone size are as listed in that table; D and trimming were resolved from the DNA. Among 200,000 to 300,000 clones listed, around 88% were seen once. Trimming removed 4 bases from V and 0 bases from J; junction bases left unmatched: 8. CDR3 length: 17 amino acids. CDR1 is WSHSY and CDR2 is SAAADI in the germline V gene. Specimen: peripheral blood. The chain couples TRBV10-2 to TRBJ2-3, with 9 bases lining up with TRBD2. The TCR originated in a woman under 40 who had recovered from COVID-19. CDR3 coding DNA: TGCGCCAGCAGTGTTTCCAGCGGGGGGTCTAGCACAGATACGCAGTATTTT. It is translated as CASSVSSGGSSTDTQYF.